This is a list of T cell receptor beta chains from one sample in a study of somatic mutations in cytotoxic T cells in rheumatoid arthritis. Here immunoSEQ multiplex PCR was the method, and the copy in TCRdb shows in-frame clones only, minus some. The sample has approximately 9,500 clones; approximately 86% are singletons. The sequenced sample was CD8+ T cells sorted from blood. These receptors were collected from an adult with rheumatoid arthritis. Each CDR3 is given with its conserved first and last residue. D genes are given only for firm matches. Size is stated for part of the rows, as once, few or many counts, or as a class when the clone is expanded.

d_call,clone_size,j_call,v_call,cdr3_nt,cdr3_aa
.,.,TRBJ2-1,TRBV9,TGTGCCAGCAGCCCCCGGGACCACTCCTACAATGAGCAGTTCTTC,CASSPRDHSYNEQFF
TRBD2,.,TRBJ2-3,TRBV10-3,TGTGCCATCAGTGTTAGCGGGGCGGGAGATACGCAGTATTTT,CAISVSGAGDTQYF
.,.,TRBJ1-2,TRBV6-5,TGTGCCAGCAGGAGCCCCTATGGCTACACCTTC,CASRSPYGYTF
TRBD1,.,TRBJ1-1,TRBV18,TGTGCCAGCTCACCACCTACAGGGGTGGGTGTGTTTGGTGAAGCTTTCTTT,CASSPPTGVGVFGEAFF
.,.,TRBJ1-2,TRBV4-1,TGCGCCAGCAGCCCCAGGTCGGCAGGGGTCTATGGCTACACCTTC,CASSPRSAGVYGYTF
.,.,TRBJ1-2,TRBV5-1,TGCGCCAGCTCCCCCTGGGGCGTCCCGGAATATGGCTACACCTTC,CASSPWGVPEYGYTF
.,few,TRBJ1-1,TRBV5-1,TGCGCCAGCAGCTTGGGGGGAGAAGCTTTCTTT,CASSLGGEAFF
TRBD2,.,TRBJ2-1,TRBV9,TGTGCCAGCAGCGTAGGAGTAGCGGGGGCTCGCCCGGAGCAGTTCTTC,CASSVGVAGARPEQFF
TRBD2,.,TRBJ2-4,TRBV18,TGTGCCAGCTCACATTTAAGGCGGGGGGGCATAAACATTCAGTACTTC,CASSHLRRGGINIQYF
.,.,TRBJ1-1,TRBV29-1,TGCAGCGTTGAAAAGGACAGGAACACTGAAGCTTTCTTT,CSVEKDRNTEAFF
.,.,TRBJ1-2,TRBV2,TGTGCCAGCAGTGAAAGGGGCAGGACCTATGGCTACACCTTC,CASSERGRTYGYTF
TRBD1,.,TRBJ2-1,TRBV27,TGTGCCAGCAGTCGGACAGGGGGCTGGGATGAGCAGTTCTTC,CASSRTGGWDEQFF
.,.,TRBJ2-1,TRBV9,TGTGCCAGCAGCCCCGGAGGTAAGGTCTACAATGAGCAGTTCTTC,CASSPGGKVYNEQFF
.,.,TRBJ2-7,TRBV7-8,TGTGCCAGCAGCTTAGAAATATCCCCGCTGTTCTACGAGCAGTACTTC,CASSLEISPLFYEQYF
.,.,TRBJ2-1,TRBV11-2,TGTGCCAGCAGCTTAGATCAGGGGCCTTACAATGAGCAGTTCTTC,CASSLDQGPYNEQFF
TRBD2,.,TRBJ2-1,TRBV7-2,TGTGCCAGCAGCTGGGTAACCGGGACTAGGAATGAGCAGTTCTTC,CASSWVTGTRNEQFF
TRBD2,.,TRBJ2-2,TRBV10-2,TGCGCCAGCAGTGCTAGCGGGGGGACCTGGGAGCTGTTTTTT,CASSASGGTWELFF
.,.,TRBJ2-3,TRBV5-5,TGTGCCAGCATCGCTGGTGGTACGCAGTATTTT,CASIAGGTQYF
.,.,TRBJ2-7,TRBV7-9,TGTGCCAGCAGCCCCCCGACAGAACCGCGATACGAGCAGTACTTC,CASSPPTEPRYEQYF
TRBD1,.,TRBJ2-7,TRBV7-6,TGTGCCAGCAGCTTAAATTTAGGACAGGGGGCTTACGAGCAGTACTTC,CASSLNLGQGAYEQYF
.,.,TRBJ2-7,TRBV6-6,TGTGCCAGCAGTTACTATGGCCGCAACTCCTACGAGCAGTACTTC,CASSYYGRNSYEQYF
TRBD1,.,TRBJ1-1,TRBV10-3,TGTGCCACCTGCTGCACAGGGGAGAACACTGAAGCTTTCTTT,CATCCTGENTEAFF
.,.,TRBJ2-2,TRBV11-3,TGTGCCAGCAGCCCTACACAGACCGGGGAGCTGTTTTTT,CASSPTQTGELFF
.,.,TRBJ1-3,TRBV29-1,TGCAGCGTTGAAGATCAGGGGACCTACTCTGGAAACACCATATATTTT,CSVEDQGTYSGNTIYF
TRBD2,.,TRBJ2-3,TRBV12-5,TGTGCTAGTGGTTTAAGGACTAGCGGGAGTGATACGCAGTATTTT,CASGLRTSGSDTQYF
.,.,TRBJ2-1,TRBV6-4,TGTGCCAGCAGTGACTCCCTCGGGAATGAGCAGTTCTTC,CASSDSLGNEQFF